A single sample is the source of the 15 T cell receptor beta chains below, sequenced in a study of PD-L1 blockade in urothelial cancer. TCRdb keeps only in-frame clones here, not all; method: immunoSEQ multiplex PCR. Of tens of thousands of clones in the sample, about 90% were seen once. The sample in question was PBMCs, obtained around atezolizumab (anti-PD-L1) treatment. These receptors all stem from a man aged 50 to 60 with urothelial cancer.

The J gene is TRBJ1-5, the V gene TRBV27, with D uncertain. Looked up from germline, CDR1 is MNHEY and CDR2 is SMNVEV (reference sequence). V lost 0 bases and J lost 6, with 12 bases in between. The CDR3 covers 15 residues. CDR3 nucleotide sequence: TGTGCCAGCAGTTTATCCTTTGAAAGGAGTCAGCCCCAGCATTTT. Translation: CASSLSFERSQPQHF.

This clone was counted once. The chain is built from TRBV7-2 and TRBJ2-1; TRBD2 matches at 10 bases. This CDR3 has 16 residues. Per germline, CDR1 SGHTA and CDR2 FQGNSA. The V and J ends lost 4 bases and 4 bases, in that order; junction bases with no gene match: 7. This CDR3 is CASSSRLAGIYNEQFF. The CDR3 DNA follows: TGTGCCAGCAGCTCACGACTAGCGGGTATATACAATGAGCAGTTCTTC.

The chain uses TRBV2 and TRBJ2-5, with TRBD1 identical over 7 bases. Germline CDR1 SNHLY, CDR2 FYNNEI. This CDR3 has 15 residues. With 5 bases clipped from V and 1 base from J, the junction kept 7 bases outside the gene matches. The CDR3 sequence: CASSRQGSIQETQYF. The CDR3 DNA is TGTGCCAGCAGTCGACAGGGCTCTATCCAAGAGACCCAGTACTTC.

The chain has TRBV27 and TRBJ1-1, with no clear D. This CDR3 spans 14 amino acids. V lost 8 bases to trimming and J lost 1 base, with 14 bases between them. Germline V gene sequence: CDR1 MNHEY, CDR2 SMNVEV (reference sequence). The CDR3 is CASGRTSANTEAFF. For the CDR3, the DNA is TGTGCCAGCGGTAGGACTTCGGCGAACACTGAAGCTTTCTTT.

As concerns this clone: No DNA is shown, since the ends of the CDR3 on it are uncertain; the CDR3 is the one TCRdb lists. This chain links TRBV2 with TRBJ2-1; the DNA was not compared with TRBD2, the D call given in the table. 13 amino acids form the CDR3, both terminal residues included. Germline CDR1 and CDR2: SNHLY and FYNNEI. The CDR3 sequence: CASSEVAGGNPFF.

In nucleotides, the CDR3 is TGCGCCAGCAGCTTGGTTAGCGGGGGTTTCTACGAGCAGTACTTC. This sequence encodes CASSLVSGGFYEQYF. The rearrangement joins TRBV5-1 to TRBJ2-7; 9 nucleotides match TRBD2. The CDR3 covers 15 residues. V trimming: 0 bases; J trimming: 3 bases; junction bases outside the gene matches: 4. Germline V CDR1 and CDR2: SGHRS, YFSETQ.

This clone appeared a single time. The chain couples TRBV7-2 to TRBJ2-7; 10 positions match TRBD1. The J segment lost 4 bases and the V segment lost 5 bases, leaving 11 bases of the junction unmatched. Germline-derived CDR1 and CDR2 are SGHTA and FQGNSA. The CDR3 is 16 residues long. The CDR3 region has the DNA TGTGCCAGCAGCCTCGCAGCGGGACAGGGGCCGTACGAGCAGTACTTC. Amino acid sequence: CASSLAAGQGPYEQYF.

V is TRBV30 and J is TRBJ2-1; a weak D match, TRBD1 (6 bases). Trimming shortened V by 6 bases and J by 0 bases, and 12 bases separated the two germline ends. In germline, CDR1 is GTSNPN, CDR2 SVGIG (reference sequence). The CDR3 contains 14 residues. In DNA form, the CDR3 reads TGTGCCTGCCCGGGACATCGCTCCTACAATGAGCAGTTCTTC. The encoded protein is CACPGHRSYNEQFF.

This clone was detected once. The chain recombines TRBV5-4 with TRBJ1-4, with TRBD1 matching 8 bases. The germline CDR1 and CDR2 sequences are SGHNT and YYREEE (reference sequence). CDR3 size: 15 residues. With V trimmed by 4 bases and J by 8 bases, 10 bases remained unmatched. Here the CDR3 reads CASSPGADRVEKLFF. The CDR3 bases are TGTGCCAGCAGCCCTGGGGCGGACAGGGTGGAAAAACTGTTTTTT. Combining the CDR3 with reference TRBV5-4 and TRBJ1-4 gives the whole variable domain ETGVTQSPTHLIKTRGQQVTLRCSSQSGHNTVSWYQQALGQGPQFIFQYYREEENGRGNFPPRFSGLQFPNYSSELNVNALELDDSALYLCASSPGADRVEKLFFGSGTQLSVL.

The chain recombines TRBV7-3 with TRBJ1-1; maybe TRBD1 (6 bases). Germline lookup yields CDR1 SGHTA and CDR2 FQGTGA. This CDR3 is 14 amino acids long. V lost 5 bases and J lost 3, with 13 bases in between. The CDR3 nucleotides read TGTGCCAGCAGCGCACAGGGTAGGGACACTGAAGCTTTCTTT. Its translation is CASSAQGRDTEAFF.

This clone has only one observation. The chain links TRBV9 to TRBJ1-3; 8 nucleotides match TRBD1. This CDR3 comprises 17 residues. Looked up from germline, CDR1 is SGDLS and CDR2 is YYNGEE. Trimming removed 3 bases from V and 0 bases from J; junction bases left unmatched: 8. CDR3 region: CASSGQGARASGNTIYF. CDR3 nucleotides: TGTGCCAGCAGCGGTCAGGGGGCTCGGGCCTCTGGAAACACCATATATTTT.

This CDR3 is CASSEAPRMSKNIQYF. DNA for the CDR3: TGTGCCAGCAGTGAAGCCCCCAGGATGAGTAAAAACATTCAGTACTTC. The chain couples TRBV6-1 to TRBJ2-4; D uncertain. Germline-derived CDR1 and CDR2 are MNHNS and SASEGT. The CDR3 totals 16 residues. Trimming pared 0 bases from V and 4 bases from J, leaving 13 bases between.

The rearrangement uses TRBV14 and TRBJ1-6; a possible D gene is TRBD1 (5 bases). Germline CDR1 is SGHDN and CDR2 is FVKESK. The CDR3 extends over 13 amino acids. The ends were cut back, 8 bases at V and 9 bases at J, with 14 bases in the middle. The CDR3 coding sequence is TGTGCCAGCGGGGGGGGAGACAGTTCACCCCTCCACTTT. Protein sequence: CASGGGDSSPLHF.

This chain links TRBV5-1 with TRBJ1-1, with D perhaps TRBD1 (6 bases). Trimming shortened V by 4 bases and J by 0 bases, and 13 bases separated the two germline ends. This CDR3 has 15 residues. The germline V gene has CDR1 SGHRS and CDR2 YFSETQ. The CDR3 DNA reads as TGCGCCAGCAGCCAGACAGGTGGCCTGAACACTGAAGCTTTCTTT. Translation: CASSQTGGLNTEAFF.

This clone appeared a few times. This chain uses TRBV5-6 with TRBJ2-3, with 11 bases aligning to TRBD2. This CDR3 has 16 amino acids. Trimming took 4 bases from V and 1 from J; bases not matched to a gene: 5. Germline values: CDR1 SGHDT, CDR2 YYEEEE. CDR3 bases: TGTGCCAGCAGCCGACTAGCGGGATTGGGCACAGATACGCAGTATTTT. As protein: CASSRLAGLGTDTQYF.